A selection of T cell receptor beta chains follows, all from one sample in a study of PD-L1 blockade in urothelial cancer. Repertoires were generated with immunoSEQ multiplex PCR, while TCRdb's copy carries only in-frame clones and drops some. Of approximately 65,000 clones in the sample, 70% to 90% were seen once. The sequencing used PBMCs, collected around atezolizumab (anti-PD-L1) treatment. These receptors originate from a man aged 60-69 years with urothelial cancer. The conserved cysteine and the conserved F or W are not part of the CDR3 here.

TRBV4-3	TRBJ2-7	ASSQVGGGPYEQY
TRBV5-1	TRBJ2-5	ASSSQPTGDGETQY
TRBV4-2	TRBJ2-3	ASSHRLAGESTDTQY
TRBV12-5	TRBJ2-1	ASGLVYQRGEQF
TRBV6-5	TRBJ2-7	ASSYQVAYEQY
TRBV30	TRBJ2-2	AWSRGTAGELF
TRBV19	TRBJ2-7	ASNGGQFNEQY
TRBV5-1	TRBJ1-4	ASSLGVVQGGEKLF
TRBV7-2	TRBJ2-7	ASSLGLADSTYEQY
TRBV28	TRBJ2-7	ASSFGYEQY
TRBV11-3	TRBJ2-1	ASSPQGLAGKSNEQF
TRBV9	TRBJ2-1	ASSATLGGGVYNEQF
TRBV10-3	TRBJ2-7	AISDGLAGSEQY
TRBV4-1	TRBJ2-3	ASSQGPAIVGAADTQY
TRBV28	TRBJ2-5	ASSSPAGRETQY
TRBV10-1	TRBJ2-3	ASSDGSYSTDTQY
TRBV30	TRBJ2-5	AWSVTGGETQY
TRBV4-1	TRBJ2-1	ASSQGRLAGGYEQF
TRBV27	TRBJ1-1	ASSLSAGSTEAF
TRBV9	TRBJ1-1	ASSVAPKTGILVNTEAF
TRBV5-5	TRBJ1-2	ASSASPVDNYGYT
TRBV12-5	TRBJ1-3	ASGSIRDSLSGNTIY
TRBV29-1	TRBJ2-4	SVEEQGGIAKNIQY
TRBV19	TRBJ2-5	ASSTAGYETQY
TRBV7-9	TRBJ1-1	ASSSGTRRGTEAF
TRBV21-1	TRBJ2-5	ASSKGERLAGEKETQY
TRBV4-1	TRBJ1-1	ASSQDPTVQGRRGTEAF
TRBV5-1	TRBJ2-1	ASSANAGGSYNEQF
TRBV6-5	TRBJ1-5	ASSYSSGNNQPQH
TRBV5-6	TRBJ2-7	ASSLGGGSYEQY
TRBV29-1	TRBJ2-1	SVDRVHEQF
TRBV30	TRBJ2-7	AWSGERYEQY
TRBV7-9	TRBJ1-1	ASSPGQGLGTEAF
TRBV2	TRBJ2-3	ASAPGGTDTQY
TRBV4-1	TRBJ2-5	ASSQRTSGFQETQY
TRBV11-2	TRBJ2-7	ASSLEAGEYEQY
TRBV2	TRBJ1-4	ASSGSRVAKEKLF
TRBV6-5	TRBJ2-2	ASSLSTGELF
TRBV10-3	TRBJ2-5	ATRLGQGALETQY
TRBV9	TRBJ2-3	ASSVFGGQGADTQY
TRBV19	TRBJ2-1	ASSAGTGLRF
TRBV7-7	TRBJ2-5	ASSVSRGGETQY
TRBV18	TRBJ2-7	ASSLTGGGRYEQY
TRBV7-8	TRBJ2-7	ASSLPTGTGAYEQY
TRBV7-9	TRBJ2-3	ASSLIASTQY
TRBV5-1	TRBJ2-7	ASSSDPGSSYEQY
TRBV6-4	TRBJ1-6	ASSETGGGSPLH
TRBV7-9	TRBJ2-5	ASTPTSSYPQETQY
TRBV27	TRBJ2-1	ASSSTSGSFHNEQF
TRBV7-9	TRBJ1-6	ASSLGQGDSPLH
TRBV2	TRBJ1-2	AKFRDSYT
TRBV4-1	TRBJ2-7	ASSLVWGDEQY
TRBV11-3	TRBJ2-3	ASSLSSGDTQY
TRBV9	TRBJ2-2	ASSVVAGGGGTGELF
TRBV7-7	TRBJ2-1	ASSSSRSGNEQF
TRBV4-1	TRBJ1-5	ASSQEVRAAQPQH